This TCR beta chain derives from a study of T cell responses to AZD1222 COVID-19 vaccine. Study conclusions and caveats: At study baseline, merely a handful of AZD1222 recipients were seropositive. Females made up more of the donors, who were largely white British, and clonal diversity may have come out too low. Samples come after the peak T cell response, not at day 14. When two AZD1222 doses had been given, Spike-specific TCR breadth and depth rose.

The germline gives CDR1 SGDLS, CDR2 YYNGEE. This CDR3 region has 13 residues. V lost 0 bases and J lost 7, with 8 bases in between. TCRdb's copy holds only in-frame clones and misses some; the assay was immunoSEQ multiplex PCR. In the table there are 120,000 or so clones, roughly 90% of which are singletons. As concerns this clone: Its antigen is not identified.

The receptor's source is an adult in good health. This material consisted of peripheral blood, taken on day 0 of AZD1222 vaccination. V gene TRBV9 combines with J gene TRBJ1-3; no definite D call. The CDR3 DNA is TGTGCCAGCAGCGTAGGGACCGAGAACACCATATATTTT. Amino acid sequence: CASSVGTENTIYF.